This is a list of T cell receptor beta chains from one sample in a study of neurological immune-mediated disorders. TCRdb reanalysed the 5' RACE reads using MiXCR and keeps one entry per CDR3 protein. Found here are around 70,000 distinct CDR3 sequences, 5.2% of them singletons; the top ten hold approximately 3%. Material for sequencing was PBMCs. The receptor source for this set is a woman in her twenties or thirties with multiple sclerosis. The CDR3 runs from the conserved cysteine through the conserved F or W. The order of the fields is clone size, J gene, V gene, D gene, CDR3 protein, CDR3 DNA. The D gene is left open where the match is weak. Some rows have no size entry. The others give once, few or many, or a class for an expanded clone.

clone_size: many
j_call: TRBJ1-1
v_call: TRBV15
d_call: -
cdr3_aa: CAIGELTDRMNTEAFF
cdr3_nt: TGTGCCATTGGCGAGCTGACCGACCGAATGAACACTGAAGCTTTCTTT

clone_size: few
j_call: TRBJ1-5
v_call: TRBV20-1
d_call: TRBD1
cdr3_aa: CSARAGTGNRYQPQNF
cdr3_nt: TGCAGTGCTAGGGCCGGGACAGGGAACCGATATCAGCCCCAGAATTTT

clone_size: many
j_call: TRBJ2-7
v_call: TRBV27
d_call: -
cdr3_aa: CASRNALVSYEQYF
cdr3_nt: TGTGCCAGCAGAAATGCACTCGTCAGCTACGAGCAGTACTTC

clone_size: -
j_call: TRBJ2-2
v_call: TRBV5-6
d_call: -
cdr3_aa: CASSLYVAGELFF
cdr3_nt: TGTGCCAGCAGCTTGTATGTGGCCGGGGAGCTGTTTTTT

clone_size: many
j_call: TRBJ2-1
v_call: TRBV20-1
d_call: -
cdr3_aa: CSAKRGEVRSEQFF
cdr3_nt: TGCAGTGCTAAAAGAGGCGAAGTAAGAAGTGAGCAGTTCTTC

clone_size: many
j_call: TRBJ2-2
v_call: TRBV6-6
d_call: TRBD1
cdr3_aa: CASSYPTGQGATGELFF
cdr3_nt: TGTGCCAGCAGTTACCCGACAGGACAGGGGGCTACCGGGGAGCTGTTTTTT

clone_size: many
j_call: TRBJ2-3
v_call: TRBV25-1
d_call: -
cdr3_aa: CASSEWRAGTDTQYF
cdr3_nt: TGTGCCAGCAGTGAATGGCGGGCGGGCACAGATACGCAGTATTTT

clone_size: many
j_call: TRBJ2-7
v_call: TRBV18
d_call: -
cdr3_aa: CASSPPVLSEQYF
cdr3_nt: TGTGCCAGCTCACCACCGGTTTTATCCGAGCAGTACTTC

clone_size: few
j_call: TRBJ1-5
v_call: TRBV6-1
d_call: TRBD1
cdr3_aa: CASSEAGTGTHQPQHF
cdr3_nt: TGTGCCAGCAGTGAAGCCGGGACAGGGACCCATCAGCCCCAGCATTTT

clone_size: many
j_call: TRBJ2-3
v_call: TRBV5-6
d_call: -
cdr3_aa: CASSFQQTGPYGTQYF
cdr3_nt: TGTGCCAGCAGCTTCCAGCAGACGGGTCCTTATGGTACGCAGTATTTT

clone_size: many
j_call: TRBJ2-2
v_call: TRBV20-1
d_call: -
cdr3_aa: CSAQGLTLFNGGELFF
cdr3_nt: TGCAGTGCCCAAGGACTAACCCTATTTAACGGCGGGGAGCTGTTTTTT

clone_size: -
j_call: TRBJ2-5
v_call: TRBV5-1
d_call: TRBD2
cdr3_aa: CASSPTSGSGETQYF
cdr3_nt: TGCGCCAGCAGCCCCACTAGCGGATCTGGGGAGACCCAGTACTTC

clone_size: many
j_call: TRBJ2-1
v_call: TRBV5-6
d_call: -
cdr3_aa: CASSRGVQNEQFF
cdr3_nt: TGTGCCAGCAGCCGAGGTGTTCAGAATGAGCAGTTCTTC

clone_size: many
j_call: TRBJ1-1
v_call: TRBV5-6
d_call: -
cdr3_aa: CASSWRQPAMNTEAFF
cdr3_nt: TGTGCCAGCAGCTGGAGGCAGCCTGCAATGAACACTGAAGCTTTCTTT

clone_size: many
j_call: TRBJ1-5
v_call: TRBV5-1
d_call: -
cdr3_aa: CASPAFTGLDHQPQHF
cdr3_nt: TGCGCCAGCCCAGCTTTCACAGGGCTAGACCATCAGCCCCAGCATTTT

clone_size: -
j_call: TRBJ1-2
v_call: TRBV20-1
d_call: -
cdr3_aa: CSARDPAEYGYTF
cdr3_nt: TGCAGTGCTAGAGATCCGGCGGAATATGGCTACACCTTC

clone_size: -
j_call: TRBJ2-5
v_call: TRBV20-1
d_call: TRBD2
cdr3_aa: CSGLRRTSGVGGTQYF
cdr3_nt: TGCAGTGGGCTTCGGCGGACTAGCGGGGTGGGTGGGACCCAGTACTTC

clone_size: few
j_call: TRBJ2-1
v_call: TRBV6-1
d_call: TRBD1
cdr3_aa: CASSSGQGSYNEQFF
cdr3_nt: TGTGCCAGCAGTTCGGGACAGGGCTCCTACAATGAGCAGTTCTTC

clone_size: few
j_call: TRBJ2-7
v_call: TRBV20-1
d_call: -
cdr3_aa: CSARLIKRDEQYF
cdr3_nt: TGCAGTGCTAGACTGATAAAGAGGGACGAGCAGTACTTC

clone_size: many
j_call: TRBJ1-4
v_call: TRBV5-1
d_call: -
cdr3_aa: CASSLAGHEASEKLFF
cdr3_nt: TGCGCCAGCAGCTTAGCAGGGCACGAAGCTTCCGAAAAACTGTTTTTT

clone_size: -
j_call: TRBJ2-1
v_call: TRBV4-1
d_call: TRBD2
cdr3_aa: CASSQDPVLAGGQSSYNEQFF
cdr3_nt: TGCGCCAGCAGCCAAGATCCGGTCCTAGCGGGGGGCCAGAGCTCCTACAATGAGCAGTTCTTC

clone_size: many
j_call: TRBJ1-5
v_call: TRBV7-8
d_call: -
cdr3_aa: CASSSNDRNVGQPQHF
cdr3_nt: TGTGCCAGCAGCTCGAACGACAGAAATGTAGGTCAGCCCCAGCATTTT

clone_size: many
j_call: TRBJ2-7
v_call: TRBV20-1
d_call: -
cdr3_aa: CSAKGTLDEQYF
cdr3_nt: TGCAGTGCAAAGGGGACTCTGGACGAGCAGTACTTC

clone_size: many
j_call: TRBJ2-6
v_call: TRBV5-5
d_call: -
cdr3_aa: CASSVFSGANVLTF
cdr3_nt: TGTGCCAGCAGTGTTTTCTCTGGGGCCAACGTCCTGACTTTC

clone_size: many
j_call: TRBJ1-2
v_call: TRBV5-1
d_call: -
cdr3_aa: CASRRGAHGYTF
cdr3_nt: TGCGCCAGCAGACGCGGGGCTCATGGCTACACCTTC

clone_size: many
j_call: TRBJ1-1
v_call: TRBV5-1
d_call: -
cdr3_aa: CASSLDRFLNTEAFF
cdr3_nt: TGCGCCAGCAGCCTGGACCGATTTTTGAACACTGAAGCTTTCTTT

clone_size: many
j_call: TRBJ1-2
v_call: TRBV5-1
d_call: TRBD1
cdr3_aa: CASSRDRGNGYTF
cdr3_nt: TGCGCCAGCAGCCGGGACAGGGGGAACGGCTACACCTTC

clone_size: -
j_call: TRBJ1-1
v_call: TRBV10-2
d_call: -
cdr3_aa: CASSEGSFVGTMNTEAFF
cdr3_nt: TGCGCCAGCAGCGAGGGGAGCTTCGTGGGGACAATGAACACTGAAGCTTTCTTT

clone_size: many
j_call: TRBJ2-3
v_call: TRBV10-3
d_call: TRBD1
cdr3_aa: CATRQGPTDTQYF
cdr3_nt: TGTGCCACCAGACAGGGACCTACAGATACGCAGTATTTT

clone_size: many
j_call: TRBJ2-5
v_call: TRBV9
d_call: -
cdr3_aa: CASSLRDSSGLETQYF
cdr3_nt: TGTGCCAGCAGCTTACGAGACTCTTCAGGGTTAGAGACCCAGTACTTC

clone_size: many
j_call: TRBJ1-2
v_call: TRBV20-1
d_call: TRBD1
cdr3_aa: CSGTAGGNYGYTF
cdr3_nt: TGCAGTGGAACGGCAGGGGGCAACTATGGCTACACCTTC

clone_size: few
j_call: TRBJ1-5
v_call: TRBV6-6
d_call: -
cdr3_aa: CASSLGSWNQPQHF
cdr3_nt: TGTGCCAGCAGCCTAGGGAGTTGGAATCAGCCCCAGCATTTT

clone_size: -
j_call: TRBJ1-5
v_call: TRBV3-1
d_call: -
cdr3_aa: CASSQVAGTPQPQNF
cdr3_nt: TGTGCCAGCAGCCAAGTCGCCGGGACACCGCAGCCCCAGAATTTT

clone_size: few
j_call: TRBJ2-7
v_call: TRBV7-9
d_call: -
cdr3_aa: CASSSSFSYEQYF
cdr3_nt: TGTGCCAGCAGCTCCTCGTTCTCCTACGAGCAGTACTTC

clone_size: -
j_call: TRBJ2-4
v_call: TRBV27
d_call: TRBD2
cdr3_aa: CASSLSGEGRVKNIQYF
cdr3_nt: TGTGCCAGCAGTTTATCCGGGGAGGGGCGCGTCAAAAACATTCAGTACTTC

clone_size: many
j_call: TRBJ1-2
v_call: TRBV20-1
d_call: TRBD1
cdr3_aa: CSAFDTGGYGYTF
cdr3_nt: TGCAGTGCTTTTGATACAGGGGGCTATGGCTACACCTTC

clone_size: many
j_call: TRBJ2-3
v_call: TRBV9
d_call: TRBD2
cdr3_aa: CASSGGGNSADTQYF
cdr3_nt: TGTGCCAGCAGCGGGGGAGGGAACTCGGCAGATACGCAGTATTTT

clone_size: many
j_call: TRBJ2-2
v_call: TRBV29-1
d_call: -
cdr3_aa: CSAGRGTGELFF
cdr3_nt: TGCAGCGCCGGCCGGGGCACCGGGGAGCTGTTTTTT

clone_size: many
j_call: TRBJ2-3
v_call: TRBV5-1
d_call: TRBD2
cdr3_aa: CASSPGTSGDTDTQYF
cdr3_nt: TGCGCCAGCAGCCCGGGGACTAGCGGGGACACAGATACGCAGTATTTT

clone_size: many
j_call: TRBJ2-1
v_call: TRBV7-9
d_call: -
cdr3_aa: CASSPGSGKGEQFF
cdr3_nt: TGTGCCAGCAGCCCAGGTAGTGGAAAGGGTGAGCAGTTCTTC

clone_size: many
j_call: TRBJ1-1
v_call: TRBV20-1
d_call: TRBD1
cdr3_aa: CSARESDRGGLRNTEAFF
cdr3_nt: TGCAGTGCTAGAGAATCAGACAGGGGAGGTTTGAGGAACACTGAAGCTTTCTTT

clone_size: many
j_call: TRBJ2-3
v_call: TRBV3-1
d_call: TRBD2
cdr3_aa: CASSLGTSADTQYF
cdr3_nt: TGTGCCAGCAGCCTAGGGACTAGTGCAGATACGCAGTATTTT

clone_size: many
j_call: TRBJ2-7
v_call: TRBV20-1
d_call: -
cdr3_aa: CSARGPGFYEQYF
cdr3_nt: TGCAGTGCTAGGGGGCCGGGGTTTTACGAGCAGTACTTC

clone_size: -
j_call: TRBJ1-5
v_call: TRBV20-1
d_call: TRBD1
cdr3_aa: CSAGVQGRGQPQNF
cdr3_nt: TGCAGTGCTGGGGTACAGGGGAGAGGCCAGCCCCAGAATTTT

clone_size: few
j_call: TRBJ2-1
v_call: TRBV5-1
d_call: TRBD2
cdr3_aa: CASSLSGGGEQFF
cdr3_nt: TGCGCCAGCAGCTTGAGCGGGGGGGGTGAGCAGTTCTTC

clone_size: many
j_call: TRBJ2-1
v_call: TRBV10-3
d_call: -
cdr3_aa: CAISETGSSYNEQFF
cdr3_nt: TGTGCCATCAGTGAGACGGGCAGCTCCTACAATGAGCAGTTCTTC

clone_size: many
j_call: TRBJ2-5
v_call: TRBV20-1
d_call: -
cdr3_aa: CSAWGTGTQETQYF
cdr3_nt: TGCAGTGCTTGGGGTACGGGGACCCAAGAGACCCAGTACTTC

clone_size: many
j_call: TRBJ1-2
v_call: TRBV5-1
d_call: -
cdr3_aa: CASSLGPVSGYGYTF
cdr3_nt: TGCGCCAGCAGCTTGGGTCCGGTATCGGGATATGGCTACACCTTC

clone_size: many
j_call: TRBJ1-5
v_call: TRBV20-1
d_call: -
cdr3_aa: CSATGTFDSNQPQHF
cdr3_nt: TGCAGTGCTACCGGGACCTTCGATAGCAATCAGCCCCAGCATTTT

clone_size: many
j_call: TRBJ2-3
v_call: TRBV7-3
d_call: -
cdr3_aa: CASSLGGSYSDTQYF
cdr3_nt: TGTGCCAGCAGCTTAGGAGGGTCTTACTCAGATACGCAGTATTTT

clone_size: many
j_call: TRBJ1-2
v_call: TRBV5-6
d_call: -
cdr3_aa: CASSSQYGRSYGYTF
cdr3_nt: TGTGCCAGCAGCTCCCAATATGGACGAAGCTATGGCTACACCTTC

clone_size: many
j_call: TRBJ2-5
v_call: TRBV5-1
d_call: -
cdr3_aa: CASRLGIETQYF
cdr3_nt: TGCGCCAGCAGACTAGGAATAGAGACCCAGTACTTC

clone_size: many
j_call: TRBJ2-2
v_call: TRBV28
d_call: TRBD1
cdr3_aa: CASSFDRVNTGELFF
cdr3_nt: TGTGCCAGCAGTTTCGACAGGGTAAACACCGGGGAGCTGTTTTTT

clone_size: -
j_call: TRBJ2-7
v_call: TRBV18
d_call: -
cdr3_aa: CASSRTGAGEQYF
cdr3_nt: TGTGCCAGCTCCCGGACGGGAGCTGGGGAGCAGTACTTC

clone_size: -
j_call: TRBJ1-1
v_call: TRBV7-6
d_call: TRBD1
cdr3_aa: CASRPWDRVSDTEAFF
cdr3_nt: TGTGCCAGCAGACCCTGGGACAGGGTATCGGACACTGAAGCTTTCTTT

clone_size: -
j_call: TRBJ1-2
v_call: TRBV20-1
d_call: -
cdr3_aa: CSARDISGYTF
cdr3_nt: TGCAGTGCTAGAGACATATCTGGCTACACCTTC

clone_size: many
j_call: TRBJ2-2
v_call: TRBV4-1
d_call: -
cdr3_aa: CASSQVAGAFDTGELFF
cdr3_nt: TGCGCCAGCAGCCAAGTCGCAGGGGCCTTCGACACCGGGGAGCTGTTTTTT

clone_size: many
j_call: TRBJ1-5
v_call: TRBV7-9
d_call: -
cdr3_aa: CASSLGGSQPQNF
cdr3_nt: TGTGCCAGCAGCTTAGGGGGGAGCCAGCCCCAGAATTTT

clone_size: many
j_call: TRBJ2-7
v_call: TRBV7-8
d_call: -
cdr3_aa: CASSLDQGGTLLRYF
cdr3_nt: TGTGCCAGCAGCTTAGACCAGGGGGGAACTCTTTTAAGGTACTTC

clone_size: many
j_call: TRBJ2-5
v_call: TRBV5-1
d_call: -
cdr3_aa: CASSAESGSQETQYF
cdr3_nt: TGCGCCAGCAGCGCGGAATCGGGCAGCCAAGAGACCCAGTACTTC